These 12 T cell receptor beta chains were all obtained from the same sample, sequenced in a study of immune evolution from preneoplasia to lung adenocarcinoma. Repertoires were generated with immunoSEQ multiplex PCR, while TCRdb's copy carries only in-frame clones and drops some. The repertoire includes 15,000 to 20,000 clones, less than 90% of them detected once, and just over 2.5% sits in the top ten. The sample taken for sequencing was FFPE invasive lung adenocarcinoma tissue. The receptors were gathered from a person aged 70 to 85 with invasive lung adenocarcinoma.

V gene TRBV6-1 combines with J gene TRBJ1-2; the D gene is possibly TRBD1 (6 bases). This CDR3 has 15 residues. Germline V gene data show CDR1 as MNHNS and CDR2 as SASEGT. With 1 base removed from V and 8 bases from J, the gap between germline ends came to 17 bases. CDR3 sequence: CASSEVGTSIGGYTF. The DNA of the CDR3 is TGTGCCAGCAGTGAAGTTGGGACAAGTATCGGGGGCTACACCTTC.

The chain has TRBV7-8 and TRBJ2-1; TRBD1 agrees at 7 bases. The V gene end was trimmed by 7 bases and the J gene end by 4 bases; junction bases not matched to a gene: 7. This CDR3 spans 14 amino acids. Germline V gives CDR1 SGHVS, CDR2 FQNEAQ. The CDR3 sequence is CASNPTGRYNEQFF. CDR3 bases: TGTGCCAGCAACCCGACAGGGAGATACAATGAGCAGTTCTTC.

The gene calls are TRBV11-3 and TRBJ2-1, with 12 bases that match TRBD1. Germline assignment: CDR1 SGHNT and CDR2 YENEEA. The J segment lost 5 bases and the V segment lost 5 bases, leaving 4 bases of the junction unmatched. The CDR3 is 15 residues long. CDR3 nucleotides: TGTGCCAGCAGCCACGGGACAGGGGGCAACAATGAGCAGTTCTTC. Translation gives CASSHGTGGNNEQFF.

The chain joins TRBV7-3 to TRBJ2-1; TRBD2 might be the D (6 bases). This CDR3 has 17 amino acids. The germline V and J ends were trimmed by 5 bases and 4 bases, with 21 bases remaining between them. Germline loops: CDR1 SGHTA, CDR2 FQGTGA. The CDR3 DNA sequence: TGTGCCAGCAGCCCAACGCCCATAGCGGCCACGTACAATGAGCAGTTCTTC. Protein sequence: CASSPTPIAATYNEQFF.

J is TRBJ1-5 and V is TRBV9; unclear D gene. In germline, CDR1 is SGDLS, CDR2 YYNGEE. The V end was cut by 4 bases, the J end by 3 bases, with 11 bases between. The CDR3 totals 14 residues. The CDR3 sequence: CASSPDTNNQPQHF. The CDR3 DNA sequence: TGTGCCAGCAGCCCCGACACAAACAATCAGCCCCAGCATTTT.

This chain links TRBV29-1 with TRBJ1-1, with 7 positions matching TRBD1. The V gene end was trimmed by 4 bases and the J gene end by 3 bases; junction bases not matched to a gene: 8. The CDR3 is made up of 14 amino acids. Germline lookup yields CDR1 SQVTM and CDR2 ANQGSEA. The CDR3 DNA reads TGCAGCGTTGGATTACAGGGGACCCACACTGAAGCTTTCTTT. This codes for CSVGLQGTHTEAFF.

J is TRBJ2-1 and V is TRBV2, with D uncertain. The germline V and J ends were trimmed by 2 bases and 4 bases, with 6 bases remaining between them. CDR1 is SNHLY and CDR2 is FYNNEI in the germline V gene. This CDR3 contains 13 residues. CDR3: CASSESVYNEQFF. The CDR3 DNA reads as TGTGCCAGCAGTGAATCTGTATACAATGAGCAGTTCTTC. Using reference TRBV2 and TRBJ2-1 for the parts outside the CDR3, the full variable domain is EPEVTQTPSHQVTQMGQEVILRCVPISNHLYFYWYRQILGQKVEFLVSFYNNEISEKSEIFDDQFSVERPDGSNFTLKIRSTKLEDSAMYFCASSESVYNEQFFGPGTRLTVL.

The chain joins TRBV30 to TRBJ1-5; D call uncertain. This CDR3 has 13 amino acids. The ends were cut back, 3 bases at V and 0 bases at J, with 6 bases in the middle. CDR1 GTSNPN and CDR2 SVGIG come from the germline V gene (reference sequence). The CDR3 reads CAWSKHSNQPQHF. In nucleotides, the CDR3 is TGTGCCTGGAGCAAACATAGCAATCAGCCCCAGCATTTT.

V usage is TRBV5-6 and J usage is TRBJ2-3; possible D gene TRBD1, 6 bases. From germline, CDR1 is SGHDT and CDR2 YYEEEE. The CDR3 length is 17 residues. Trimming pared 1 base from V and 3 bases from J, leaving 18 bases between. The CDR3 coding sequence is TGTGCCAGCAGCTTGTTTCGCCTTTCAGGGGAGACAGATACGCAGTATTTT. Translation: CASSLFRLSGETDTQYF. Looking up the rest from reference TRBV5-6 and TRBJ2-3 gives the full variable domain: DAGVTQSPTHLIKTRGQQVTLRCSPKSGHDTVSWYQQALGQGPQFIFQYYEEEERQRGNFPDRFSGHQFPNYSSELNVNALLLGDSALYLCASSLFRLSGETDTQYFGPGTRLTVL.

This clone is a singleton in its sample. The chain uses TRBV7-9 and TRBJ2-7, with D uncertain. The germline V gene has CDR1 SEHNR and CDR2 FQNEAQ (reference sequence). V lost 5 bases and J 3 bases, leaving 11 bases between the germline ends. The CDR3 spans 13 residues. The CDR3 loop is CASSPDNSYEQYF. DNA of the CDR3: TGTGCCAGCAGCCCAGATAACAGCTACGAGCAGTACTTC.

The chain combines TRBV30 with TRBJ1-1, with a tentative D call TRBD1 (5 bases). This CDR3 region has 13 residues. Germline assignment: CDR1 GTSNPN and CDR2 SVGIG (reference sequence). The V gene lost 4 bases and the J gene lost 4 bases, with 13 bases spanning the gap. CDR3 nucleotides: TGTGCCTGGAATATTGAGGGGAGCACTGAAGCTTTCTTT. Translation: CAWNIEGSTEAFF.

This rearrangement joins TRBV11-2 to TRBJ2-3; 8 bases agree with TRBD2. Looked up from germline, CDR1 is SGHAT and CDR2 is FQNNGV. This CDR3 has 16 residues. The V gene end was trimmed by 1 base and the J gene end by 5 bases; junction bases not matched to a gene: 8. CDR3 sequence: CASSLGTSSRGDTQYF. As DNA, the CDR3 is TGTGCCAGCAGCTTAGGGACTAGCTCTCGGGGAGATACGCAGTATTTT.